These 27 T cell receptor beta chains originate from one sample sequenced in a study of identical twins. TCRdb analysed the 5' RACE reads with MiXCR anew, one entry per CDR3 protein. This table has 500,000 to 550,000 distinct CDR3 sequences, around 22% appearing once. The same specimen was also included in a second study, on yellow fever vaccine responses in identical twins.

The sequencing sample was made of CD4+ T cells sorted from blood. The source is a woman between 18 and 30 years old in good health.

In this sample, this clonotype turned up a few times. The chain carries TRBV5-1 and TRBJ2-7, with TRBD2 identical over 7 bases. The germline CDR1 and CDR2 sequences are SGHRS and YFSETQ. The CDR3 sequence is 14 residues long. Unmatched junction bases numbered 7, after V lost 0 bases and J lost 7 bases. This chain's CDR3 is CASSLGSGLREQYV. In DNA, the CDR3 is TGCGCCAGCAGCTTGGGTTCGGGACTACGTGAGCAGTACGTC.

This CDR3 is CASSYLAGEYEQYF. DNA for the CDR3: TGTGCCAGCAGTTACTTAGCGGGAGAGTACGAGCAGTACTTC. This sequence joins TRBV6-5 and TRBJ2-7; the match to TRBD2 covers 9 bases. Germline trimming cut 1 base from V and 4 bases from J; bases unmatched to any gene: 2. The CDR3 consists of 14 residues. Germline values: CDR1 MNHEY, CDR2 SVGAGI.

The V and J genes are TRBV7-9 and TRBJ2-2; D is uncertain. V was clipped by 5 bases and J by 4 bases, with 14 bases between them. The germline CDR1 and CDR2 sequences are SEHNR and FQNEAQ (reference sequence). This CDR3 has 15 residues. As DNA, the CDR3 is TGTGCCAGCAGCAGGGCTCAGCCTTCCACCGGGGAGCTGTTTTTT. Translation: CASSRAQPSTGELFF.

The CDR3 here is CASSSRTPAATNEKLFF. The CDR3 nucleotides read TGTGCCAGCAGTTCACGGACACCGGCGGCAACTAATGAAAAACTGTTTTTT. The chain couples TRBV6-5 to TRBJ1-4, with D perhaps matching TRBD1 (5 bases). CDR3 length equals 17 residues. Trimming shortened V by 4 bases and J by 0 bases, and 15 bases separated the two germline ends. Germline CDR1 and CDR2: MNHEY and SVGAGI.

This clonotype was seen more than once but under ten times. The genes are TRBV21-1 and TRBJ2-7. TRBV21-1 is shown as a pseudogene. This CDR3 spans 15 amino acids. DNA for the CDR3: TGTGCCAGCAGCAAAGCGCTTTCTGGGTCTTACGAGCAGTACTTC. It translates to CASSKALSGSYEQYF.

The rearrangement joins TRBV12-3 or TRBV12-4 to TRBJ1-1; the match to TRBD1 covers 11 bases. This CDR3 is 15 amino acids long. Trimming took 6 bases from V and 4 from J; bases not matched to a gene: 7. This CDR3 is CASRPGTGGSTEAFF. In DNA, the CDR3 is TGTGCCAGCAGACCCGGGACAGGGGGAAGCACTGAAGCTTTCTTT.

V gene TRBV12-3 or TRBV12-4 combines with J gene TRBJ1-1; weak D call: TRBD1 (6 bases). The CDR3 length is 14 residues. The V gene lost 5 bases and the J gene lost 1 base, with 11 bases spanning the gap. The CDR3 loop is CASSGGHPNTEAFF. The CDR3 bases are TGTGCCAGCAGTGGGGGACACCCGAACACTGAAGCTTTCTTT.

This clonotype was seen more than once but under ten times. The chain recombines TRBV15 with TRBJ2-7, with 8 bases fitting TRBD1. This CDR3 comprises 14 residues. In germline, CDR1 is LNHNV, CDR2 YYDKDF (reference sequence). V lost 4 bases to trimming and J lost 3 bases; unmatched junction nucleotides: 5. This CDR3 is CATSKDRGFYEQYV. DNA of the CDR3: TGTGCCACCAGCAAAGACAGGGGTTTCTACGAGCAGTACGTC.

The CDR3 DNA reads as TGTGCCAGCAAGCAGGGTAGTGAGCAGTTCTTC. Encoded protein: CASKQGSEQFF. The rearrangement uses TRBV12-3 or TRBV12-4 and TRBJ2-1; TRBD1 is a possible D gene (5 bases). The CDR3 runs 11 residues. V shed 7 bases and J shed 9 bases, with 10 bases lying between them.

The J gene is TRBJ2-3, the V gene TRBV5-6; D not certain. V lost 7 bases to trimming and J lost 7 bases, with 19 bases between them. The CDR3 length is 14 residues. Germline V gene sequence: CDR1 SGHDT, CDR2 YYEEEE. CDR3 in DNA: TGTGCCAGCGGCCCCGGGCCCCTCTGCTATACGCAGTATTTT. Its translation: CASGPGPLCYTQYF.

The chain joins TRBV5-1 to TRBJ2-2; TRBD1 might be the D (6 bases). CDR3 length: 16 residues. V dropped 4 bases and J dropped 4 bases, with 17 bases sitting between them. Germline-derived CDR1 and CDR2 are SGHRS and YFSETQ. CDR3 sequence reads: CASSQTPGVGTGELFF. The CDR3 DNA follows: TGCGCCAGCAGCCAGACTCCAGGGGTTGGCACCGGGGAGCTGTTTTTT.

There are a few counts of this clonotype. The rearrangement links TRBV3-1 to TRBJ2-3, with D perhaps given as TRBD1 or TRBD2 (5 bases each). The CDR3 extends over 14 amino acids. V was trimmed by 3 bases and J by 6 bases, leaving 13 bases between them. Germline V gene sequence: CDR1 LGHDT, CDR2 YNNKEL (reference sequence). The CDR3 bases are TGTGCCAGCAGCCACGGGACCTATGGGGATACGCAGTATTTT. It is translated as CASSHGTYGDTQYF.

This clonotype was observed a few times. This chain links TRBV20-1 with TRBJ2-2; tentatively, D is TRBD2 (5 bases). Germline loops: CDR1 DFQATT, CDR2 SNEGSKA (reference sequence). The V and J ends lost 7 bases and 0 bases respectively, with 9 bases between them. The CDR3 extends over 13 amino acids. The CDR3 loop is CSGRGSNTGELFF. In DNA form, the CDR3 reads TGCAGTGGTCGGGGATCGAACACCGGGGAGCTGTTTTTT.

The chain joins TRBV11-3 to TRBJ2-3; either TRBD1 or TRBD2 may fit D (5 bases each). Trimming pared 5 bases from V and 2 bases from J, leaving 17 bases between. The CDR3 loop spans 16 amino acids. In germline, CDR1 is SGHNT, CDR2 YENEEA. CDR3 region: CASSPRDGHSTDTQYF. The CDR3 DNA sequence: TGTGCCAGCAGCCCAAGGGACGGTCACTCCACAGATACGCAGTATTTT.

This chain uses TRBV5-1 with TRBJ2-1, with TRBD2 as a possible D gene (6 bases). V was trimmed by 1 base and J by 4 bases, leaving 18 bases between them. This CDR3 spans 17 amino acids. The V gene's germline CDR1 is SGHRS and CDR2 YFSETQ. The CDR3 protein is CASSLIGGSGAYNEQFF. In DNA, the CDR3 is TGCGCCAGCAGCTTGATAGGTGGTAGCGGTGCTTACAATGAGCAGTTCTTC.

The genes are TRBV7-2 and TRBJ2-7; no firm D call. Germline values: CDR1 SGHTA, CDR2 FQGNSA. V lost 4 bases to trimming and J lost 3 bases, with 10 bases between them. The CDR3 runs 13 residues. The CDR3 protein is CASSSRLVYEQYF. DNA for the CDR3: TGTGCCAGCAGCTCGAGACTGGTCTACGAGCAGTACTTC.

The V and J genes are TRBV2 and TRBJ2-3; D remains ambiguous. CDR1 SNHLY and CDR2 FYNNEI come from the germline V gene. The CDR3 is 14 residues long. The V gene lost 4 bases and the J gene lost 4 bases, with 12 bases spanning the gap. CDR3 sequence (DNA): TGTGCCAGCAGTGTGGAGCTAGGTGCAGATACGCAGTATTTT. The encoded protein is CASSVELGADTQYF.

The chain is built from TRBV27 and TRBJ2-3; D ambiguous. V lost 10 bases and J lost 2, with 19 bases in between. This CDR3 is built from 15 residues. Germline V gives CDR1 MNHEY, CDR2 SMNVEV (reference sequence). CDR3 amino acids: CAILWPSGPTDTQYF. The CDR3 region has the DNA TGTGCCATTCTCTGGCCCAGTGGGCCCACAGATACGCAGTATTTT.

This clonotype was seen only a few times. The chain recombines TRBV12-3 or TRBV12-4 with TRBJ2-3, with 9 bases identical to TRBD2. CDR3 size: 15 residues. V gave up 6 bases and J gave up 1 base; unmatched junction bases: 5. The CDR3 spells CASSRRTSGTDTQYF. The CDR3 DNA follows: TGTGCCAGCAGCAGAAGGACTAGCGGCACAGATACGCAGTATTTT.

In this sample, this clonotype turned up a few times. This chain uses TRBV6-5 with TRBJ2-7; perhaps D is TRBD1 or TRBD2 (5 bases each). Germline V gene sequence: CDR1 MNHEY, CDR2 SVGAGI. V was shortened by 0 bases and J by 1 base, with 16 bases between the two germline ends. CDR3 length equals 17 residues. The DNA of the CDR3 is TGTGCCAGCAGTTACTCCGACCCCGGGGCTGGATCCTACGAGCAGTACTTC. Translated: CASSYSDPGAGSYEQYF.

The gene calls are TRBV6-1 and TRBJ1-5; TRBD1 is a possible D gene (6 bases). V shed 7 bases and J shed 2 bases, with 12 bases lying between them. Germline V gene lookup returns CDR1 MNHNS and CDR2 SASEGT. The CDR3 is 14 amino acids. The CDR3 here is CASIVGAGNQPQHF. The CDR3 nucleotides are TGTGCCAGCATAGTGGGGGCAGGCAATCAGCCCCAGCATTTT.

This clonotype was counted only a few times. This CDR3 reads CSARDRASSTDTQYF. CDR3 DNA: TGCAGTGCTAGAGATAGGGCCTCTAGCACAGATACGCAGTATTTT. V gene TRBV20-1 combines with J gene TRBJ2-3; D unresolved. Germline values: CDR1 DFQATT, CDR2 SNEGSKA (reference sequence). Trimming left V 0 bases short and J 0 bases short, with 10 bases between. The CDR3 length is 15 residues.

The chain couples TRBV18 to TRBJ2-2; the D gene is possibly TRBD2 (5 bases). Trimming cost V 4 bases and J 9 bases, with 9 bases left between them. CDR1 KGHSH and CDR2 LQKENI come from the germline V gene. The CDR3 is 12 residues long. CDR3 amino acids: CASSLEEWELFF. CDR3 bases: TGTGCCAGCTCACTGGAGGAGTGGGAGCTGTTTTTT.

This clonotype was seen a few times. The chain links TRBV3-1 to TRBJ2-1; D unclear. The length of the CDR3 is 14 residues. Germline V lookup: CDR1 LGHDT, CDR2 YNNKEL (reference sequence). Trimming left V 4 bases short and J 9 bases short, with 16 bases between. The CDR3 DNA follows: TGTGCCAGCAGCCCCCTGACTCGCCCCGGTGAGCAGTTCTTC. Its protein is CASSPLTRPGEQFF.

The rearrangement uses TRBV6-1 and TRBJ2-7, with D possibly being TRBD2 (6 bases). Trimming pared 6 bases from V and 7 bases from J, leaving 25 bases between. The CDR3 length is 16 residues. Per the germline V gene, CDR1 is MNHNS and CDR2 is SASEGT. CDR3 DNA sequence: TGTGCCAGCAGCCATTATCGTCCCCCGCGGGACCCAGAGCAGTACTTC. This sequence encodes CASSHYRPPRDPEQYF.

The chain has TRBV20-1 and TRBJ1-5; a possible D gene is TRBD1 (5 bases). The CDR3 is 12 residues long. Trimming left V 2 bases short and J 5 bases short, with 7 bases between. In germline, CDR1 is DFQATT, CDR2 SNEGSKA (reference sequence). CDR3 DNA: TGCAGTGCTAGACAGGGAGATCAGCCCCAGCATTTT. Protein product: CSARQGDQPQHF.

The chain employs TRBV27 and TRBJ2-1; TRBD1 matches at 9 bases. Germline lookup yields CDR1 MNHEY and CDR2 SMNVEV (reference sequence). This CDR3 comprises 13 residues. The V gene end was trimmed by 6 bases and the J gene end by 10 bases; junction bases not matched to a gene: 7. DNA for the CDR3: TGTGCCAGCAGAGATACAGGGGGCTGGGAGCAGTTCTTC. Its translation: CASRDTGGWEQFF.